Below are 13 T cell receptor beta chains sequenced from a single sample in a study of T cells in Graves' hyperthyroidism and ophthalmopathy. The source material, RNA transcripts, was used to amplify TCR beta CDR3 regions. First-round RT-PCR with HTBI primers amplified the TCR CDR3 region. MiXCR, run by TCRdb on the multiplex PCR reads, gives a single entry per CDR3 protein. The sample yields fewer than 450,000 distinct CDR3 sequences, roughly 15% seen once. The specimen sequenced was blood. The receptors were gathered from a woman younger than 45 with Graves' hyperthyroidism that later progressed to Graves' ophthalmopathy.

The V gene is TRBV9, the J gene TRBJ1-3; D is possibly TRBD1 (6 bases). The CDR3 is made up of 16 amino acids. Germline loops: CDR1 SGDLS, CDR2 YYNGEE. Trimming stripped 0 bases from V and 3 bases from J, with 13 bases between. CDR3 nucleotides: TGTGCCAGCAGCGTAGCCCCCGGGGGGCTTGGAAACACCATATATTTT. Translation gives CASSVAPGGLGNTIYF. Variable domain in full (rest from reference TRBV9 and TRBJ1-3): DSGVTQTPKHLITATGQRVTLRCSPRSGDLSVYWYQQSLDQGLQFLIQYYNGEERAKGNILERFSAQQFPDLHSELNLSSLELGDSALYFCASSVAPGGLGNTIYFGEGSWLTVV.

The chain uses TRBV28 and TRBJ1-1; D is undetermined. CDR1 and CDR2 from the germline V gene are MDHEN and SYDVKM. V lost 5 bases, J lost 6 bases, and 7 bases lay in between. CDR3 size: 11 residues. CDR3 in amino acids: CASSPQAEAFF. In DNA, the CDR3 is TGTGCCAGCAGTCCCCAGGCTGAAGCTTTCTTT.

In its sample, this clonotype was seen many times. The rearrangement joins TRBV28 to TRBJ2-7, with 8 bases fitting TRBD2. The CDR3 extends over 14 amino acids. V lost 5 bases and J lost 5; bases outside the gene matches: 8. The germline V gene has CDR1 MDHEN and CDR2 SYDVKM. In DNA, the CDR3 is TGTGCCAGCAGTCCCTCGGGGGGGCGCGACGAGCAGTACTTC. It yields the protein CASSPSGGRDEQYF.

This clonotype was picked up many times. The V and J genes are TRBV7-2 and TRBJ2-5, with D hard to call. V dropped 1 base and J dropped 5 bases, with 11 bases sitting between them. The CDR3 covers 14 residues. The germline gives CDR1 SGHTA, CDR2 FQGNSA. The CDR3 bases are TGTGCCAGCAGCTTAGGGCTAGTAGATGAGACCCAGTACTTC. Encoded protein: CASSLGLVDETQYF.

Points on this clonotype: A read error is possible here, since a much larger clone lies one base away. The V and J genes are TRBV28 and TRBJ1-2; possible D gene TRBD1, 5 bases. The CDR3 contains 15 residues. The germline CDR1 and CDR2 sequences are MDHEN and SYDVKM. The CDR3 DNA is TGTTCCAGCAGTTTAGGGATCGCAGACAGCTATGGCTACACCTTC. Its protein product is CSSSLGIADSYGYTF.

This clonotype was detected ten times or more. The CDR3 DNA sequence: TGTGCCAGCAGCCGCCACCCACCCGGGACTAGCGCCGGGGAGCTGTTTTTT. Its protein is CASSRHPPGTSAGELFF. V usage is TRBV3-1 and J usage is TRBJ2-2, with TRBD2 matching 10 bases. Germline CDR1 LGHDT, CDR2 YNNKEL (reference sequence). This CDR3 contains 17 residues. Trimming cost V 4 bases and J 6 bases; bases outside gene matches: 11.

CDR3 in amino acids: CATPPGRCFHTDTQYF. CDR3 nucleotide sequence: TGTGCCACCCCTCCCGGGCGTTGTTTTCACACAGATACGCAGTATTTT. This sequence joins TRBV27 and TRBJ2-3; D remains unclear. CDR1 and CDR2 from the germline V gene are MNHEY and SMNVEV (reference sequence). The CDR3 runs to 16 residues. V was trimmed by 10 bases and J by 2 bases, leaving 22 bases between them.

The rearrangement joins TRBV5-4 to TRBJ1-4, with D unresolved. Trimming removed 4 bases from V and 3 bases from J, with 13 bases in between. CDR1 and CDR2 (germline): SGHNT, YYREEE (reference sequence). The CDR3 extends over 15 amino acids. CDR3 DNA sequence: TGTGCCAGCAGCGAGGGTGGCGAGGCTAATGAAAAACTGTTTTTT. Its protein is CASSEGGEANEKLFF.

This clonotype was detected only a few times. This may come from a read error, since a much larger clone is one base off. The genes are TRBV27 and TRBJ2-6, with 9 positions matching TRBD1. Trimming removed 5 bases from V and 0 bases from J; junction bases left unmatched: 14. Germline lookup yields CDR1 MNHEY and CDR2 SMNVEV (reference sequence). CDR3 size: 20 residues. CDR3 sequence (DNA): TGTGCCAGCAGTCCCGTAACAGGGGGCGAATTCGCCTCTGGGGCCAACGTCCTGACTTTC. Translated: CASSPVTGGEFASGANVLTF.

This clonotype was recorded a few times. This may be a read error: a much more frequent sequence differs by one nucleotide. This is likely a read error, given that the CDR3 carries no conserved phenylalanine or tryptophan at its end. The chain carries TRBV2 and TRBJ2-7, with TRBD2 identical over 15 bases. With V trimmed by 6 bases and J by 5 bases, 14 bases remained unmatched. CDR3 size: 18 residues. The germline V gene encodes CDR1 SNHLY and CDR2 FYNNEI. CDR3 coding DNA: TGTGCCAGCAGAGGACTAGCGGGGGGGCCTGAGTCGAATCACGAGCAGTACCTC. Residues: CASRGLAGGPESNHEQYL.

This clonotype was counted many times. The gene calls are TRBV12-3 or TRBV12-4 and TRBJ1-5; D perhaps matches TRBD1 (5 bases). The CDR3 loop spans 15 amino acids. Deletions cut 3 bases from V and 4 bases from J, with 13 bases between. CDR3 region: CASSFLAGPNQPQHF. CDR3 sequence (DNA): TGTGCCAGCAGTTTTCTCGCAGGGCCAAATCAGCCCCAGCATTTT.

In its sample, this clonotype was seen many times. The chain is built from TRBV28 and TRBJ1-6, with a tentative D call TRBD1 (6 bases). Trimming stripped 10 bases from V and 9 bases from J, with 22 bases between. The CDR3 is made up of 15 amino acids. Germline loops: CDR1 MDHEN, CDR2 SYDVKM. The CDR3 region has the DNA TGTGCCACCAACAAGCGGGACATCTTACGTTCACCCCTCCACTTT. Translating gives CATNKRDILRSPLHF. The full variable domain, in which reference TRBV28 and TRBJ1-6 provide the parts outside the CDR3, is DVKVTQSSRYLVKRTGEKVFLECVQDMDHENMFWYRQDPGLGLRLIYFSYDVKMKEKGDIPEGYSVSREKKERFSLILESASTNQTSMYLCATNKRDILRSPLHFGNGTRLTVT.

This clonotype occurred a few times. DNA of the CDR3: TGTGCCAGCAGTTTCAGGGGCAGGGGTGGCAATCAGCCCCAGCATTTT. This codes for CASSFRGRGGNQPQHF. This rearrangement joins TRBV28 to TRBJ1-5; D is perhaps TRBD1 (6 bases). V was cut by 3 bases and J by 2 bases, with 14 bases left in between. Per germline, CDR1 MDHEN and CDR2 SYDVKM. CDR3 length: 16 residues.